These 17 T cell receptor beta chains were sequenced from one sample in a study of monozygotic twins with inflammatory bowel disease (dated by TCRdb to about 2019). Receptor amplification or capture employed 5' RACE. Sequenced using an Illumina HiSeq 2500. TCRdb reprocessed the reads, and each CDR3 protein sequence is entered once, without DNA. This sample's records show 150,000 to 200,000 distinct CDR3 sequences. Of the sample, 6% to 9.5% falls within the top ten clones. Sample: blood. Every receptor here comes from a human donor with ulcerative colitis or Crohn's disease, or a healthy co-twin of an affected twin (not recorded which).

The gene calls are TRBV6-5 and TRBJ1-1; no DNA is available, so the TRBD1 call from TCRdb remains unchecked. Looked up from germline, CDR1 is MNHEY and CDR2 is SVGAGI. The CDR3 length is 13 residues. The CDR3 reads CASSTTGYTEAFF.

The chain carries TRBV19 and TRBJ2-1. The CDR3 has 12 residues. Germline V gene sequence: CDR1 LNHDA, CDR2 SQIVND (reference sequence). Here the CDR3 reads CASSMEKGEQFF.

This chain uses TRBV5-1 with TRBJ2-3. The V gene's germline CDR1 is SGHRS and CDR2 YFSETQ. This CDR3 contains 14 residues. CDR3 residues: CASSLAPGTDTQYF. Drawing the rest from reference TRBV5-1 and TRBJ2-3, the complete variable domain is KAGVTQTPRYLIKTRGQQVTLSCSPISGHRSVSWYQQTPGQGLQFLFEYFSETQRNKGNFPGRFSGRQFSNSRSEMNVSTLELGDSALYLCASSLAPGTDTQYFGPGTRLTVL.

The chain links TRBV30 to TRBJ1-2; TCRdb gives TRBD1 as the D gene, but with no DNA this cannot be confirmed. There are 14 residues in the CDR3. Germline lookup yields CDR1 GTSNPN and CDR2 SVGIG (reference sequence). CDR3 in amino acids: CAWSVVGQGSGYTF. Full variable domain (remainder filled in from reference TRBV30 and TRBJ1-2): SQTIHQWPATLVQPVGSPLSLECTVEGTSNPNLYWYRQAAGRGLQLLFYSVGIGQISSEVPQNLSASRPQDRQFILSSKKLLLSDSGFYLCAWSVVGQGSGYTFGSGTRLTVV.

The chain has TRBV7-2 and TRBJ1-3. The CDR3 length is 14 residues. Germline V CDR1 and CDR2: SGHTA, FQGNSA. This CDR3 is CASSLAGDGNTIYF. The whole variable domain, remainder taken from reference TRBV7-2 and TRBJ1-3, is GAGVSQSPSNKVTEKGKDVELRCDPISGHTALYWYRQSLGQGLEFLIYFQGNSAPDKSGLPSDRFSAERTGGSVSTLTIQRTQQEDSAVYLCASSLAGDGNTIYFGEGSWLTVV.

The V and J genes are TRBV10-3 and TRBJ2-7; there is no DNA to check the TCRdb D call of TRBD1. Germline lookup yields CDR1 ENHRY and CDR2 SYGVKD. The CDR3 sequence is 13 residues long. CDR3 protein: CAIGLRGTYEQYF.

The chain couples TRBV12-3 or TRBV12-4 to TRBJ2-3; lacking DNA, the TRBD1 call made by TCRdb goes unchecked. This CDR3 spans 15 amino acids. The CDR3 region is CASSLKQGYTDTQYF.

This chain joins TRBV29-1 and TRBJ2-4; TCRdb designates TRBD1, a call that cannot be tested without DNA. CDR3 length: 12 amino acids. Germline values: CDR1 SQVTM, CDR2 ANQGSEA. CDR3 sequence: CSVGGGGNIQHF.

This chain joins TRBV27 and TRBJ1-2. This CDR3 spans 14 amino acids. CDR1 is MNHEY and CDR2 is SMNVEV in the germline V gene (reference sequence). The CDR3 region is CASSLLAGNYGYTF.

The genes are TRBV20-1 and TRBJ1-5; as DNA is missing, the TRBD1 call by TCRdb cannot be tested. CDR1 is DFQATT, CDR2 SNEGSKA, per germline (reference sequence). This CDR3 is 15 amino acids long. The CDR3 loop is CSASGTGGDNQPQHF.

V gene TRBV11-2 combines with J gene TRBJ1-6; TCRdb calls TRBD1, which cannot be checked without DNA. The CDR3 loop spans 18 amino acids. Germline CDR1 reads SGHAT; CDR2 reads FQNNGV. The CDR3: CASSLVAEFGTGIAPLHF.

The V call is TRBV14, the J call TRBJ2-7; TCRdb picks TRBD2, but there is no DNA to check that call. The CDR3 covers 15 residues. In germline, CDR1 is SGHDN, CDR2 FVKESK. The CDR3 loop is CASSQDPSGMYEQYF.

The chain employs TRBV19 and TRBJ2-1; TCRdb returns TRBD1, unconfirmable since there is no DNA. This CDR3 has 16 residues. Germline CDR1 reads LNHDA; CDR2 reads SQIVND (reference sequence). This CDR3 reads CASSIDPLDSNNEQFF.

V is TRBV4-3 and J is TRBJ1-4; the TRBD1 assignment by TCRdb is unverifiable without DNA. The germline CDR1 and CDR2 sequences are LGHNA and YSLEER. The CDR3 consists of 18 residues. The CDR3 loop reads CASSQGRYPGQASEKLFF.

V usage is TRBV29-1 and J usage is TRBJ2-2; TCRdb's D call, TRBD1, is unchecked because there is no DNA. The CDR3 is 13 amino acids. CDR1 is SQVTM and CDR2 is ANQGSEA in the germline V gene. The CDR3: CSVEKGYTGELFF.

The CDR3 spells CASSLPGQDLSGANVLTF. The V call is TRBV7-2, the J call TRBJ2-6; the TCRdb D gene call, TRBD1, has no DNA to confirm it. Germline CDR1 and CDR2: SGHTA and FQGNSA. The CDR3 contains 18 residues.

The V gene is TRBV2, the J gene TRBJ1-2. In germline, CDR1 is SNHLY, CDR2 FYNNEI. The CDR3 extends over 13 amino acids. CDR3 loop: CASSDRAADGYTF.